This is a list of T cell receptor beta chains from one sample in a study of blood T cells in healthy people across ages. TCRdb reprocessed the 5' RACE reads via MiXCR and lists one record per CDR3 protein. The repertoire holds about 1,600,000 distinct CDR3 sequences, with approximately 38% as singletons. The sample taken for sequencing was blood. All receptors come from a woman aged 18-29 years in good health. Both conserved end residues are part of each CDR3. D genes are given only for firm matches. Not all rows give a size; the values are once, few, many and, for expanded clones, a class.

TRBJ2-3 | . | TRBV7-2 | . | CASSLSRSRTDTQYF | TGTGCCAGCAGCTTATCTAGATCGCGCACAGATACGCAGTATTTT
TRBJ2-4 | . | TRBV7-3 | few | CASSPRREAKNIQYF | TGTGCCAGCAGCCCCCGGAGGGAAGCCAAAAACATTCAGTACTTC
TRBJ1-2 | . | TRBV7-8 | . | CASSRTGQGLGYGYTF | TGTGCCAGCAGCCGAACAGGGCAGGGTCTTGGCTATGGCTACACCTTC
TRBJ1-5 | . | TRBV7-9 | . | CASSFSAQGPSTNQPQHF | TGTGCCAGCAGCTTTTCGGCCCAGGGACCCTCAACGAATCAGCCCCAGCATTTT
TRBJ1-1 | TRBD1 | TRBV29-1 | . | CSAVRGLQVKAFF | TGCAGCGCTGTGAGGGGGCTCCAGGTGAAAGCTTTCTTT
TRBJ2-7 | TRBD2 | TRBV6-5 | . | CASWSGSQLYEQYF | TGTGCCAGCTGGAGCGGGAGCCAGCTTTACGAGCAGTACTTC
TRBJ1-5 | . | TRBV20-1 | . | CSARDQGSGNQPQHF | TGCAGTGCTAGAGATCAAGGTTCTGGCAATCAGCCCCAGCATTTT
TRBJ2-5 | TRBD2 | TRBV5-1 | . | CASSIAGGTPYNEQYF | TGCGCCAGCAGCATAGCGGGAGGGACACCCTACAATGAGCAGTACTTC
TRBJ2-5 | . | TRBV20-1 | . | CSAKRDSILQETQYF | TGCAGTGCCAAGAGGGACTCTATACTCCAAGAGACCCAGTACTTC
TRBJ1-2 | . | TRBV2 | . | CAVTGSVNYGYTF | TGTGCCGTTACAGGGTCGGTTAACTATGGCTACACCTTC
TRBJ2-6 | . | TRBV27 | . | CASSLSGMRPHRSGANVLTF | TGTGCCAGCAGTTTATCGGGGATGCGACCCCACCGCTCTGGGGCCAACGTCCTGACTTTC
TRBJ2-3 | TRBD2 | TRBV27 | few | CASSLSSGGALTDTQYF | TGTGCCAGCAGTTTGTCTAGCGGGGGGGCTTTGACAGATACGCAGTATTTT
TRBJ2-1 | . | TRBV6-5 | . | CASRRDETNEQFF | TGTGCCAGCAGACGGGACGAGACAAATGAGCAGTTCTTC
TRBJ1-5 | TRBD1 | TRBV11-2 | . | CASSPDTGVGSNQPQHF | TGTGCCAGCAGCCCAGATACAGGGGTAGGAAGCAATCAGCCCCAGCATTTT
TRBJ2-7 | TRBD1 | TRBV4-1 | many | CASSHPGTEVYEQYF | TGCGCCAGCAGCCACCCCGGGACAGAAGTCTACGAGCAGTACTTC
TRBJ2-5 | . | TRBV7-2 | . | CASSSRPPGTQYF | TGTGCCAGCAGCTCGAGGCCCCCAGGGACCCAGTACTTC
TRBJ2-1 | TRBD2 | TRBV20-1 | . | CSAHQREGNEQFF | TGCAGTGCACACCAGCGGGAGGGAAATGAGCAGTTCTTC
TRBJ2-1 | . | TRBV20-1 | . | CSAAPPGPSETQFF | TGCAGTGCGGCACCTCCGGGACCTTCCGAGACCCAGTTCTTC
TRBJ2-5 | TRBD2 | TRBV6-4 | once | CASRMTLTSGGQQETQYF | TGTGCCAGCAGAATGACTCTGACTAGCGGGGGGCAGCAAGAGACCCAGTACTTC
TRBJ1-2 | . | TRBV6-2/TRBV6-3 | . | CASRRPGENYGYTF | TGTGCCAGCAGGCGACCAGGGGAGAACTATGGCTACACCTTC
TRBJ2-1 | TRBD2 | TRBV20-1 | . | CSAAGLAGNEQFF | TGCAGTGCGGCGGGACTAGCCGGCAATGAGCAGTTCTTC
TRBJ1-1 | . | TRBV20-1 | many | CSAKRSTEAFF | TGCAGTGCTAAGCGTAGCACTGAAGCTTTCTTT